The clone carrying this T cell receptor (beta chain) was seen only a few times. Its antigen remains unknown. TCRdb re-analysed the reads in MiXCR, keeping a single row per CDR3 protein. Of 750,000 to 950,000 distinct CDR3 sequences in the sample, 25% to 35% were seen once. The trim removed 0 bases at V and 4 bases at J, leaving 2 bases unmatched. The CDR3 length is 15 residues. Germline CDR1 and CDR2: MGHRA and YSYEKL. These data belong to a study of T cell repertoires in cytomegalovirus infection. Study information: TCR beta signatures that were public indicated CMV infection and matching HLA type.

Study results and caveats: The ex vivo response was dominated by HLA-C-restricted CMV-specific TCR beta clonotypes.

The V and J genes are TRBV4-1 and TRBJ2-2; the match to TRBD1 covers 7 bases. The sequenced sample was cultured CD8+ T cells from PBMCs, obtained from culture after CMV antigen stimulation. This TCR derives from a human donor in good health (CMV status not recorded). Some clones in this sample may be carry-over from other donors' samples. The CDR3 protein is CASSQEQGTTGELFF. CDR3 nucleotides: TGCGCCAGCAGCCAAGAACAGGGGACCACCGGGGAGCTGTTTTTT.